The next 17 T cell receptor beta chains were all read from a single sample in a study of cytomegalovirus exposure and HLA in healthy donors. TCRdb's copy holds only in-frame clones and misses some; the assay was immunoSEQ multiplex PCR. This table holds 90,000 to 130,000 clones, roughly 84% found once. Sequencing was performed on PBMCs. These receptors were collected from a woman under 30 in good health and CMV-seronegative.

V and J are TRBV5-4 and TRBJ2-2; 7 bases align to TRBD1. V was pared by 4 bases and J by 1 base, with 7 bases of the junction left unmatched. CDR1 is SGHNT, CDR2 YYREEE, per germline (reference sequence). There are 16 residues in the CDR3. CDR3 nucleotide sequence: TGTGCCAGCAGCCCAGGACAGGTCATGAACACCGGGGAGCTGTTTTTT. Translating it yields CASSPGQVMNTGELFF.

Concerning this clone: The same CDR3 is also encoded by other DNA sequences in this sample. The V call is TRBV27, the J call TRBJ2-7; 9 positions match TRBD1. The CDR3 runs to 13 residues. Per germline, CDR1 MNHEY and CDR2 SMNVEV (reference sequence). Losses at the gene ends were 5 bases for V and 4 bases for J; bases not matched to a gene: 3. The DNA for the CDR3 is TGTGCCAGCAGTCCCGGACAGGGGTACGAGCAGTACTTC. This encodes CASSPGQGYEQYF.

This clone showed up just once. The gene calls are TRBV25-1 and TRBJ2-3, with D unclear. V gave up 4 bases and J gave up 6 bases, with 5 bases separating them. CDR1 and CDR2 from the germline V gene are MGHDK and SYGVNS. The CDR3 loop spans 11 amino acids. The CDR3 protein is CASSGPDTQYF. In nucleotides, the CDR3 is TGTGCCAGCAGTGGTCCGGATACGCAGTATTTT.

This chain connects TRBV6-1 to TRBJ1-2; no reliable D call. Germline-derived CDR1 and CDR2 are MNHNS and SASEGT. The ends were cut back, 8 bases at V and 5 bases at J, with 15 bases in the middle. The CDR3 sequence is 13 residues long. The CDR3 spells CASVVRELYGYTF. CDR3 DNA sequence: TGTGCCAGCGTGGTAAGGGAGTTATATGGCTACACCTTC.

V is TRBV29-1 and J is TRBJ1-2; D is undetermined. Germline-derived CDR1 and CDR2 are SQVTM and ANQGSEA. The CDR3 contains 11 residues. V lost 2 bases to trimming and J lost 7 bases, with 8 bases between them. CDR3 region: CSVETRSGYTF. CDR3 nucleotides: TGCAGCGTTGAAACACGGAGTGGCTACACCTTC.

The J gene is TRBJ1-2, the V gene TRBV5-4; D perhaps matches TRBD1 (6 bases). V was clipped by 4 bases and J by 2 bases, with 18 bases between them. This CDR3 has 16 amino acids. CDR1 SGHNT and CDR2 YYREEE come from the germline V gene (reference sequence). CDR3 DNA: TGTGCCAGCAGCCGCCCCCAGGGGACGGAAAACTATGGCTACACCTTC. Its protein is CASSRPQGTENYGYTF.

The chain combines TRBV29-1 with TRBJ1-1; TRBD1 might be the D (5 bases). With 4 bases removed from V and 0 bases from J, the gap between germline ends came to 12 bases. CDR1 and CDR2 (germline): SQVTM, ANQGSEA. The CDR3 has 14 residues. The CDR3 reads CSVGGRTMNTEAFF. Here the CDR3 DNA reads TGCAGCGTTGGGGGGAGGACCATGAACACTGAAGCTTTCTTT.

The chain joins TRBV5-1 to TRBJ1-1; D is ambiguous. CDR1 SGHRS and CDR2 YFSETQ come from the germline V gene. Trimming took off 0 bases at V and 1 base at J, with 7 bases between the two ends. The CDR3 consists of 14 residues. The DNA for the CDR3 is TGCGCCAGCAGCTTGGTAGTCGGGAACACTGAAGCTTTCTTT. It specifies CASSLVVGNTEAFF.

The rearrangement joins TRBV7-8 to TRBJ1-2, with D hard to call. Germline-derived CDR1 and CDR2 are SGHVS and FQNEAQ. V was shortened by 5 bases and J by 6 bases, with 13 bases between the two germline ends. CDR3 length equals 13 residues. CDR3 protein: CASSARTGDGYTF. CDR3 DNA sequence: TGTGCCAGCAGCGCACGGACGGGAGATGGCTACACCTTC.

The chain employs TRBV30 and TRBJ1-2, with 8 bases fitting TRBD1. V lost 2 bases and J lost 4; bases outside the gene matches: 9. CDR1 and CDR2 from the germline V gene are GTSNPN and SVGIG (reference sequence). This CDR3 spans 15 amino acids. The CDR3 protein is CAWSWVGQGAYGYTF. CDR3 in DNA: TGTGCCTGGAGTTGGGTTGGACAGGGTGCCTATGGCTACACCTTC. The full variable domain, in which reference TRBV30 and TRBJ1-2 provide the parts outside the CDR3, is SQTIHQWPATLVQPVGSPLSLECTVEGTSNPNLYWYRQAAGRGLQLLFYSVGIGQISSEVPQNLSASRPQDRQFILSSKKLLLSDSGFYLCAWSWVGQGAYGYTFGSGTRLTVV.

In its sample, this clone was seen once. The CDR3, as DNA: TGTGCCAGCAGCTTGACAGCTACGAAGCAGTACTTC. It translates to CASSLTATKQYF. The chain couples TRBV5-8 to TRBJ2-7; D unresolved. The CDR3 is 12 amino acids. Germline values: CDR1 SGHTS, CDR2 YDEGEE. The V end lost 1 base, the J end lost 8 bases, and 10 bases lay between the germline ends.

The rearrangement uses TRBV5-1 and TRBJ2-2; perhaps TRBD1 as D (7 bases). Germline V gene sequence: CDR1 SGHRS, CDR2 YFSETQ. Trimming pared 3 bases from V and 6 bases from J, leaving 12 bases between. This CDR3 comprises 14 residues. CDR3 loop: CASSSRGASGELFF. The CDR3 coding sequence is TGCGCCAGCAGCTCCAGGGGGGCCTCCGGGGAGCTGTTTTTT.

This clone was seen once. The V and J genes are TRBV30 and TRBJ1-2; 10 nucleotides match TRBD1. V lost 2 bases, J lost 5 bases, and 8 bases stayed unmatched. The CDR3 totals 15 residues. The germline V gene has CDR1 GTSNPN and CDR2 SVGIG (reference sequence). The CDR3 is CAWSPQGQGGYGYTF. DNA for the CDR3: TGTGCCTGGAGTCCTCAAGGACAGGGGGGATATGGCTACACCTTC.

The gene calls are TRBV28 and TRBJ1-2; unclear D gene. Trimming shortened V by 2 bases and J by 7 bases, and 17 bases separated the two germline ends. From germline, CDR1 is MDHEN and CDR2 SYDVKM. The CDR3 is 15 residues long. The CDR3 region is CASSLPGKPGRGYTF. The CDR3 region has the DNA TGTGCCAGCAGTTTACCGGGGAAGCCAGGCCGTGGCTACACCTTC.

V usage is TRBV6-5 and J usage is TRBJ1-2; no clear D. V was trimmed by 0 bases and J by 4 bases, leaving 12 bases between them. This CDR3 is built from 15 residues. Per germline, CDR1 MNHEY and CDR2 SVGAGI. In DNA form, the CDR3 reads TGTGCCAGCAGTTACTCCTGGCAGGCAATCTATGGCTACACCTTC. It translates to CASSYSWQAIYGYTF.

The V gene is TRBV9, the J gene TRBJ2-7, with 9 positions matching TRBD1. This CDR3 comprises 14 residues. The V gene's germline CDR1 is SGDLS and CDR2 YYNGEE. Unmatched junction bases numbered 5, after V lost 2 bases and J lost 5 bases. Here the CDR3 reads CASSVDRGVDEQYF. The CDR3 coding sequence is TGTGCCAGCAGCGTGGACAGGGGAGTCGACGAGCAGTACTTC.

The CDR3 sequence: CASSAAPRGNEQFF. CDR3 DNA sequence: TGTGCCAGCAGCGCTGCTCCAAGGGGGAATGAGCAGTTCTTC. V usage is TRBV9 and J usage is TRBJ2-1, with D tentatively TRBD1 (6 bases). Germline CDR1 is SGDLS and CDR2 is YYNGEE. With 3 bases removed from V and 7 bases from J, the gap between germline ends came to 14 bases. The CDR3 contains 14 residues.